This TCR beta chain was sequenced in a study of cytomegalovirus exposure and HLA in healthy donors. Study conclusions and caveats: Roughly even sequencing depth across donors was the assumption behind the presence/absence analyses. For cytomegalovirus status, the classifier reportedly gave diagnoses with high specificity and sensitivity. As a later analysis revealed, the rate of TCR association differed by HLA locus, with DRB1 most and HLA-C fewest.

Vbeta (60) and Jbeta (13) primers were used in the PCR. Generated by immunoSEQ multiplex PCR, the TCRdb table keeps only in-frame clones and is missing some. The repertoire holds about 120,000 clones, with around 60% as singletons. Germline V gene data show CDR1 as KGHSH and CDR2 as LQKENI. Trimming cost V 1 base and J 0 bases, with 7 bases left between them. The CDR3 is 15 amino acids. With regard to this clone: Its antigen is as yet unknown.

The sequenced material came from PBMCs. The source is a man in his forties or fifties in good health and CMV-seropositive. The chain is built from TRBV18 and TRBJ1-5; no definite D call. The chain's CDR3 is CASSPQGSSNQPQHF. The DNA for the CDR3 is TGTGCCAGCTCACCACAAGGGAGTAGCAATCAGCCCCAGCATTTT.